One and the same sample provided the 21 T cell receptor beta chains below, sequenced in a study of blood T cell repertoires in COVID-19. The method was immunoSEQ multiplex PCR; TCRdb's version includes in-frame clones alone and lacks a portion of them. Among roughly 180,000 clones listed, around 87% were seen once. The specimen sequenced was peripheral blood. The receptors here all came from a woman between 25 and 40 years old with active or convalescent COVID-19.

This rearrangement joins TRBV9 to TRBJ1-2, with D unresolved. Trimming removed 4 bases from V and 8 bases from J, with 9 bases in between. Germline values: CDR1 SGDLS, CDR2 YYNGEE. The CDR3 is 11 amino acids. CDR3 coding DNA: TGTGCCAGCAGCTCGCTCGGGGGCTACACCTTC. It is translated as CASSSLGGYTF.

CDR3 nucleotides: TGTGCCTGGAGTGCCCGACTAGCGGGGCACAATGAGCAGTTCTTC. This translates into CAWSARLAGHNEQFF. This sequence joins TRBV30 and TRBJ2-1; TRBD2 aligns across 11 bases. Germline V gene lookup returns CDR1 GTSNPN and CDR2 SVGIG (reference sequence). This CDR3 spans 15 amino acids. V shed 1 base, J shed 5 bases, and the junction held 4 bases outside the gene matches.

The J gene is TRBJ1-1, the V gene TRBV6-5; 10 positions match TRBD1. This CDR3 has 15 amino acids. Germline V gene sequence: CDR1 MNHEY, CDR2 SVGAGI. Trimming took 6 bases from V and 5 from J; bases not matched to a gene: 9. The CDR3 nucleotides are TGTGCCAGCAGAAGGACAGGGGGACTCCTTACTGAAGCTTTCTTT. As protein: CASRRTGGLLTEAFF.

The CDR3 bases are TGTGCCAGCAGCTTAGCTGTGGGAGCCCATGGCTACACCTTC. It yields the protein CASSLAVGAHGYTF. The chain recombines TRBV7-9 with TRBJ1-2; D call uncertain. The CDR3 is made up of 14 amino acids. From germline, CDR1 is SEHNR and CDR2 FQNEAQ (reference sequence). The V gene lost 0 bases and the J gene lost 6 bases, with 11 bases spanning the gap.

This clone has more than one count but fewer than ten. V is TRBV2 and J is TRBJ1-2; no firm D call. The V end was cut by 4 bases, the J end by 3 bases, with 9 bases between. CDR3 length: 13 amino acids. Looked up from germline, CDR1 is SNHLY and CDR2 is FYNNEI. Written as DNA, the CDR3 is TGTGCCAGCAGTGGCGGAACTTACTATGGCTACACCTTC. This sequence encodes CASSGGTYYGYTF.

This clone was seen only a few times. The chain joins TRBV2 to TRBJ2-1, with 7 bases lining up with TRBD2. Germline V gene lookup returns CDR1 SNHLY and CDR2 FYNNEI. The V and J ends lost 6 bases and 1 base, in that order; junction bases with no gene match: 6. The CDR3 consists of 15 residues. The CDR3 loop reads CASSYSRGSYNEQFF. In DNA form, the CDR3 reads TGTGCCAGCAGCTACTCGCGGGGGTCCTACAATGAGCAGTTCTTC.

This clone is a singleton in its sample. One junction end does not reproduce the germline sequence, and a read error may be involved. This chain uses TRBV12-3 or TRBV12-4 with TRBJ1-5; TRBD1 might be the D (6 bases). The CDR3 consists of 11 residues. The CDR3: CASRVHGQSVF. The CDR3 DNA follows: TGTGCCAGCAGGGTGCACGGACAGTCCGTCTTT.

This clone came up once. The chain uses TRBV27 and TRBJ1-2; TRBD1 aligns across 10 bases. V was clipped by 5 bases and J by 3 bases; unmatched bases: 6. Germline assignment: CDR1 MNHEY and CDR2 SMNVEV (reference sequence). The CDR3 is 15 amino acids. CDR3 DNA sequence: TGTGCCAGCAGTAACCGGGACAGGGGTCACTATGGCTACACCTTC. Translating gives CASSNRDRGHYGYTF.

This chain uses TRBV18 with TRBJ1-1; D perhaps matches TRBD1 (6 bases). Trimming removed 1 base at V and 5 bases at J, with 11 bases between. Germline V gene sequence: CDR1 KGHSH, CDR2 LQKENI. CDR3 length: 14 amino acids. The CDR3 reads CASSPRTEQTEAFF. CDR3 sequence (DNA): TGTGCCAGCTCACCACGGACAGAACAGACTGAAGCTTTCTTT.

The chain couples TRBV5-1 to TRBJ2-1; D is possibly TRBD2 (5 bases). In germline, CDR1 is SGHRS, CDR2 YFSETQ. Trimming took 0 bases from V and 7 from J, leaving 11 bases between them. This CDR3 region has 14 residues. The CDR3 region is CASSLVPSPNEQFF. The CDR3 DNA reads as TGCGCCAGCAGCTTGGTACCTAGCCCTAATGAGCAGTTCTTC.

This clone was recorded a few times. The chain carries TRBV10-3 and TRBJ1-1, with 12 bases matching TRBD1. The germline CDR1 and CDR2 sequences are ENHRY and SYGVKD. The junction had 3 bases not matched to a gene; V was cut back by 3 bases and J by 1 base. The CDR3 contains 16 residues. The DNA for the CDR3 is TGTGCCATCAGTGAAGGGACAGGGGGCGGGAACACTGAAGCTTTCTTT. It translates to CAISEGTGGGNTEAFF.

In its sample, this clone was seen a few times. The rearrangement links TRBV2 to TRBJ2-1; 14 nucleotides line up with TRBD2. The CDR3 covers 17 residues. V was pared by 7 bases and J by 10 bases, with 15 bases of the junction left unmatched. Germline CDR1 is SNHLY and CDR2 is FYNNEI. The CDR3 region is CASTRPTPGLAGVEQFF. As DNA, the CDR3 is TGTGCCAGCACTCGCCCTACCCCGGGACTAGCGGGGGTAGAGCAGTTCTTC.

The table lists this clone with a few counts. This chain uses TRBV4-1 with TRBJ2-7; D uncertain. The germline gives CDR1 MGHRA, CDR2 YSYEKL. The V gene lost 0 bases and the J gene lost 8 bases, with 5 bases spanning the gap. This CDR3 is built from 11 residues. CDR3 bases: TGCGCCAGCAGCCAAGACAGGCAGCAGTACTTC. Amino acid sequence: CASSQDRQQYF.

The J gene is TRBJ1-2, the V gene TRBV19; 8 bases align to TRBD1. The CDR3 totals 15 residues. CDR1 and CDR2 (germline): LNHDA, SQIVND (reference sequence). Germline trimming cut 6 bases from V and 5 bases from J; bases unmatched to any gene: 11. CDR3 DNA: TGTGCCAGTAGAGGTCCGGACAGGGTCGATTATGGCTACACCTTC. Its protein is CASRGPDRVDYGYTF.

The CDR3 spells CASSRGQGGYGELFF. The CDR3 bases are TGCGCCAGCAGTCGGGGACAGGGAGGTTACGGGGAGCTGTTTTTT. The chain uses TRBV10-1 and TRBJ2-2, with 9 nucleotides matching TRBD1. Germline CDR1 and CDR2: WNHNN and SYGVQD (reference sequence). CDR3 length equals 15 residues. Trimming cost V 5 bases and J 7 bases; bases outside gene matches: 8.

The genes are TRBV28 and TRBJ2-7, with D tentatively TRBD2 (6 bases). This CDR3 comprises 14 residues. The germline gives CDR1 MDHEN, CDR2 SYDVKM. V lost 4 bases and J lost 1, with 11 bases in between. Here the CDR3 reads CASSSWGTSYEQYF. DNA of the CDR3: TGTGCCAGCAGTTCCTGGGGGACTTCCTACGAGCAGTACTTC. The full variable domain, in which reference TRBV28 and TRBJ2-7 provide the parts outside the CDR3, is DVKVTQSSRYLVKRTGEKVFLECVQDMDHENMFWYRQDPGLGLRLIYFSYDVKMKEKGDIPEGYSVSREKKERFSLILESASTNQTSMYLCASSSWGTSYEQYFGPGTRLTVT.

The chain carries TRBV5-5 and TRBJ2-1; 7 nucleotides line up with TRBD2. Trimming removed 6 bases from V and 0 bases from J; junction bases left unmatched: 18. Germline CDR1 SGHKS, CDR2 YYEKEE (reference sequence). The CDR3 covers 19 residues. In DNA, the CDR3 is TGTGCCAGCATGCCCGCCGGGACTACGCAATCCAGCTCCTACAATGAGCAGTTCTTC. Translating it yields CASMPAGTTQSSSYNEQFF.

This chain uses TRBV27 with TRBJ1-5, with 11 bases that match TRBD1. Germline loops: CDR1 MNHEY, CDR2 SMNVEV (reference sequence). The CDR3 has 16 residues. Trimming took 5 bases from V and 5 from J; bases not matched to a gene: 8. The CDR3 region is CASSETGTGGYQPQHF. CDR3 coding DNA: TGTGCCAGCAGTGAAACCGGGACAGGGGGGTATCAGCCCCAGCATTTT.

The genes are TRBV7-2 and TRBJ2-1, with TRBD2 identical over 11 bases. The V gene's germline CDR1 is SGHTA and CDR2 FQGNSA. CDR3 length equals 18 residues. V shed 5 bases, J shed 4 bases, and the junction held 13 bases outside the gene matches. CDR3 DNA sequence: TGTGCCAGCAGCCTTCCCTCCTCCGGGACTAGCGGATACAATGAGCAGTTCTTC. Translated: CASSLPSSGTSGYNEQFF.

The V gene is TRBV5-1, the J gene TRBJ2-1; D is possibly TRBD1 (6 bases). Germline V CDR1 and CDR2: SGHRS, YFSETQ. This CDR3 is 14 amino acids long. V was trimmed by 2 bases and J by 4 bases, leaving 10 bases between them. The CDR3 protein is CASSFRDTYNEQFF. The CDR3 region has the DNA TGCGCCAGCAGCTTCCGGGACACATACAATGAGCAGTTCTTC. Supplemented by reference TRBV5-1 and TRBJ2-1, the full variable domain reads KAGVTQTPRYLIKTRGQQVTLSCSPISGHRSVSWYQQTPGQGLQFLFEYFSETQRNKGNFPGRFSGRQFSNSRSEMNVSTLELGDSALYLCASSFRDTYNEQFFGPGTRLTVL.

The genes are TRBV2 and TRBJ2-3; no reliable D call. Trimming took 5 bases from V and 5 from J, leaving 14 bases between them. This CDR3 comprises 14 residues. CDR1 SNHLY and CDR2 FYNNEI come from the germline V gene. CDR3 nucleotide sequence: TGTGCCAGCAGTTACCAGGCCTTACAAGATACGCAGTATTTT. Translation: CASSYQALQDTQYF.